This is a list of T cell receptor beta chains from one sample in a study of blood T cell repertoires in COVID-19. Repertoires were generated with immunoSEQ multiplex PCR, while TCRdb's copy carries only in-frame clones and drops some. The sample lists about 160,000 clones; roughly nine tenths were seen once. Material for sequencing was PBMCs or T cells enriched from blood (not recorded which). The receptor set was obtained from a woman aged 45-60 years who had recovered from COVID-19. CDR3s include the opening cysteine and the closing phenylalanine or tryptophan. A D gene is named only where the DNA matches it firmly. A clone size is listed for some rows: how often the clone was seen (once, few, many), or a class if it is expanded.

j_gene | abundance | v_gene | d_gene | len | CDR3aa | CDR3nt
TRBJ1-4 | NA | TRBV5-1 | TRBD1 | 17 | CASSKGQGGATNEKLFF | TGCGCCAGCAGCAAAGGCCAGGGGGGTGCAACTAATGAAAAACTGTTTTTT
TRBJ2-1 | NA | TRBV7-9 | TRBD2 | 15 | CASSSSGRAHNEQFF | TGTGCCAGCAGCAGTAGCGGGAGGGCCCACAATGAGCAGTTCTTC
TRBJ1-1 | NA | TRBV28 | TRBD1 | 15 | CASSFHGQGITEAFF | TGTGCCAGCAGTTTCCACGGACAGGGGATCACTGAAGCTTTCTTT
TRBJ2-2 | NA | TRBV28 | NA | 16 | CASSLFPGERTGELFF | TGTGCCAGCAGTTTATTCCCGGGGGAGCGCACCGGGGAGCTGTTTTTT
TRBJ2-3 | NA | TRBV6-5 | TRBD1 | 15 | CASRMTGDVTDTQYF | TGTGCCAGCAGAATGACAGGGGACGTCACAGATACGCAGTATTTT
TRBJ1-6 | NA | TRBV4-2 | NA | 12 | CASSQERSPLHF | TGTGCCAGCAGCCAAGAACGGTCACCCCTCCACTTT
TRBJ2-1 | NA | TRBV3-1/TRBV3-2 | NA | 13 | CASSQASYNEQFF | TGTGCCAGCAGCCAGGCTAGCTACAATGAGCAGTTCTTC
TRBJ1-1 | NA | TRBV6-2/TRBV6-3 | NA | 15 | CASSSELGGVTEAFF | TGTGCCAGCAGTTCCGAACTTGGCGGGGTGACTGAAGCTTTCTTT
TRBJ1-3 | NA | TRBV7-2 | NA | 15 | CASSPQGLKGNTIYF | TGTGCCAGCAGCCCCCAGGGGCTAAAGGGAAACACCATATATTTT
TRBJ2-7 | few | TRBV28 | NA | 11 | CASTTVYEQYF | TGTGCCAGCACGACAGTCTACGAGCAGTACTTC
TRBJ2-4 | NA | TRBV2 | TRBD2 | 16 | CASSGPGEAGEGIQYF | TGTGCCAGCAGTGGTCCGGGGGAGGCGGGAGAGGGCATTCAGTACTTC
TRBJ1-1 | once | TRBV3-1/TRBV3-2 | TRBD1 | 15 | CASSRQGNFGTEAFF | TGTGCCAGCAGCCGACAGGGGAATTTTGGCACTGAAGCTTTCTTT
TRBJ2-7 | NA | TRBV7-6 | TRBD2 | 15 | CASSSTSGAAYEQYF | TGTGCCAGCAGCTCGACAAGCGGGGCCGCCTACGAGCAGTACTTC
TRBJ2-1 | NA | TRBV5-1 | TRBD2 | 15 | CASRSPGLAVNEQFF | TGCGCCAGCAGATCTCCGGGACTAGCGGTAAATGAGCAGTTCTTC
TRBJ1-4 | NA | TRBV28 | NA | 14 | CASSYTTGNEKLFF | TGTGCCAGCAGTTATACCACAGGGAATGAAAAACTGTTTTTT
TRBJ1-6 | NA | TRBV27 | NA | 16 | CASSLAPGLNNSPLHF | TGTGCCAGCAGTTTGGCGCCGGGACTGAATAATTCACCCCTCCACTTT